The 24 T cell receptor beta chains in this list originate from one sample, sequenced in a study of blood T cell repertoires in COVID-19. Some clones are missing from TCRdb's copy, which holds only in-frame ones; the method was immunoSEQ multiplex PCR. The table lists tens of thousands of clones, roughly 84% of them singletons. Material: peripheral blood. The source of these receptors is an elderly woman with acute or convalescent COVID-19.

The rearrangement links TRBV9 to TRBJ2-3, with 11 bases lining up with TRBD1. The ends lost 4 bases at V and 2 bases at J; junction bases unmatched: 6. Germline CDR1 is SGDLS and CDR2 is YYNGEE. This CDR3 comprises 16 residues. In DNA, the CDR3 is TGTGCCAGCAGCCCATCGGACAGGGGGCTCACAGATACGCAGTATTTT. Its translation: CASSPSDRGLTDTQYF.

The CDR3 DNA follows: TGTGCCAGCAGTCCGGCGACAGGGAACTCTGGGGCCAACGTCCTGACTTTC. It yields the protein CASSPATGNSGANVLTF. The chain is built from TRBV2 and TRBJ2-6, with TRBD1 identical over 7 bases. Per the germline V gene, CDR1 is SNHLY and CDR2 is FYNNEI. The length of the CDR3 is 17 residues. The J segment lost 0 bases and the V segment lost 5 bases, leaving 7 bases of the junction unmatched.

The chain employs TRBV5-1 and TRBJ2-2; perhaps TRBD1 as D (6 bases). This CDR3 has 14 residues. The germline CDR1 and CDR2 sequences are SGHRS and YFSETQ. V lost 3 bases to trimming and J lost 4 bases, with 10 bases between them. This CDR3 reads CASSWTELTGELFF. CDR3 nucleotide sequence: TGCGCCAGCAGCTGGACAGAACTCACCGGGGAGCTGTTTTTT.

The CDR3 sequence is CASSDSAASTDTQYF. For the CDR3, the DNA is TGTGCCAGCAGTGACTCAGCGGCTAGCACAGATACGCAGTATTTT. The V call is TRBV6-4, the J call TRBJ2-3, with a weak D call TRBD2 (5 bases). CDR3 length equals 15 residues. The V end lost 0 bases, the J end lost 0 bases, and 7 bases lay between the germline ends. The germline V gene encodes CDR1 MRHNA and CDR2 SNTAGT.

V and J are TRBV5-1 and TRBJ2-3; TRBD1 is a possible D gene (5 bases). CDR3 length: 16 amino acids. V lost 2 bases and J 2 bases, leaving 15 bases between the germline ends. Germline V gene sequence: CDR1 SGHRS, CDR2 YFSETQ. The CDR3 sequence: CASSLGVTRNTDTQYF. CDR3 DNA sequence: TGCGCCAGCAGCTTAGGGGTAACACGGAACACAGATACGCAGTATTTT.

This rearrangement joins TRBV7-2 to TRBJ2-3; the match to TRBD2 covers 8 bases. Looked up from germline, CDR1 is SGHTA and CDR2 is FQGNSA. With V trimmed by 5 bases and J by 2 bases, 6 bases remained unmatched. The CDR3 extends over 15 amino acids. The CDR3 DNA reads TGTGCCAGCAGCCCGGGACTAGTGATCACAGATACGCAGTATTTT. It is translated as CASSPGLVITDTQYF. Supplemented by reference TRBV7-2 and TRBJ2-3, the full variable domain reads GAGVSQSPSNKVTEKGKDVELRCDPISGHTALYWYRQSLGQGLEFLIYFQGNSAPDKSGLPSDRFSAERTGGSVSTLTIQRTQQEDSAVYLCASSPGLVITDTQYFGPGTRLTVL.

The chain uses TRBV9 and TRBJ2-7; possible D gene TRBD2, 6 bases. The V end lost 3 bases, the J end lost 6 bases, and 13 bases lay between the germline ends. CDR3 length: 13 residues. The germline gives CDR1 SGDLS, CDR2 YYNGEE. CDR3 region: CASSGTLAGEQYF. In DNA form, the CDR3 reads TGTGCCAGCAGCGGAACACTAGCCGGCGAGCAGTACTTC.

The chain employs TRBV7-2 and TRBJ1-1, with unresolved D. Looked up from germline, CDR1 is SGHTA and CDR2 is FQGNSA. The CDR3 extends over 13 amino acids. Trimming removed 4 bases at V and 4 bases at J, with 10 bases between. CDR3 in amino acids: CASSSDLGTEAFF. In DNA form, the CDR3 reads TGTGCCAGCAGCTCAGACTTGGGCACTGAAGCTTTCTTT.

V and J are TRBV7-6 and TRBJ1-2; 7 bases are a match to TRBD1. CDR1 SGHVS and CDR2 FNYEAQ come from the germline V gene. The CDR3 contains 15 residues. The trim removed 1 base at V and 4 bases at J, leaving 6 bases unmatched. The CDR3 DNA follows: TGTGCCAGCAGCTTAGGCTCCCGGGACAGCTATGGCTACACCTTC. Its protein product is CASSLGSRDSYGYTF.

The chain employs TRBV12-5 and TRBJ1-5; 8 nucleotides match TRBD1. Looked up from germline, CDR1 is LGHNT and CDR2 is FRNRAP. Trimming removed 6 bases from V and 5 bases from J; junction bases left unmatched: 3. The CDR3 runs to 13 residues. The CDR3 DNA is TGTGCTAGTGGGGGACAGGTACATCAGCCCCAGCATTTT. Amino acid sequence: CASGGQVHQPQHF.

The chain employs TRBV4-1 and TRBJ2-1; 8 bases line up with TRBD1. V shed 5 bases, J shed 0 bases, and the junction held 15 bases outside the gene matches. Germline V gives CDR1 MGHRA, CDR2 YSYEKL. This CDR3 has 19 residues. The CDR3 reads CASSSIGQGQTRSYNEQFF. DNA of the CDR3: TGCGCCAGCAGCTCCATAGGACAGGGACAAACTCGCTCCTACAATGAGCAGTTCTTC.

The chain combines TRBV16 with TRBJ1-5, with 9 bases aligning to TRBD1. Per the germline V gene, CDR1 is KGHSY and CDR2 is FQNENV. J gave up 0 bases and V 5 bases, and 11 bases lay outside the gene matches. The CDR3 sequence is 18 residues long. The CDR3 is CASSGLQGALGSNQPQHF. The CDR3 DNA reads TGTGCCAGCAGCGGATTACAGGGGGCCCTTGGTAGCAATCAGCCCCAGCATTTT.

This chain uses TRBV25-1 with TRBJ2-1, with 7 bases matching TRBD2. Germline values: CDR1 MGHDK, CDR2 SYGVNS. Trimming at V came to 3 bases and at J to 7 bases, leaving 15 bases not matched to a gene. This CDR3 has 17 amino acids. The chain's CDR3 is CASSDSSPGTKGNEQFF. In DNA, the CDR3 is TGTGCCAGCAGTGATTCCAGTCCCGGGACTAAGGGTAATGAGCAGTTCTTC. The full variable domain, completed using reference TRBV25-1 and TRBJ2-1, is EADIYQTPRYLVIGTGKKITLECSQTMGHDKMYWYQQDPGMELHLIHYSYGVNSTEKGDLSSESTVSRIRTEHFPLTLESARPSHTSQYLCASSDSSPGTKGNEQFFGPGTRLTVL.

This chain links TRBV6-1 with TRBJ2-1; TRBD1 might be the D (6 bases). This CDR3 spans 15 amino acids. Trimming stripped 1 base from V and 8 bases from J, with 15 bases between. CDR1 MNHNS and CDR2 SASEGT come from the germline V gene. The CDR3 sequence: CASSEGSRGWDEQFF. As DNA, the CDR3 is TGTGCCAGCAGTGAAGGAAGCAGGGGATGGGATGAGCAGTTCTTC.

V is TRBV15 and J is TRBJ2-7; the match to TRBD2 covers 7 bases. Per the germline V gene, CDR1 is LNHNV and CDR2 is YYDKDF (reference sequence). V was pared by 0 bases and J by 5 bases, with 10 bases of the junction left unmatched. The CDR3 length is 16 residues. The CDR3 protein is CATSRDLVGGPDEQYF. The CDR3 coding sequence is TGTGCCACCAGCAGAGATTTAGTGGGAGGGCCCGACGAGCAGTACTTC.

The chain carries TRBV7-8 and TRBJ2-1; D call uncertain. Per the germline V gene, CDR1 is SGHVS and CDR2 is FQNEAQ. The CDR3 runs to 12 residues. Trimming pared 5 bases from V and 7 bases from J, leaving 9 bases between. CDR3 amino acids: CASSPLRNEQFF. The CDR3 bases are TGTGCCAGCAGCCCACTTCGGAATGAGCAGTTCTTC.

This CDR3 reads CATGTEETQYF. Here the CDR3 DNA reads TGTGCCACCGGGACAGAAGAGACCCAGTACTTC. The chain uses TRBV19 and TRBJ2-5; TRBD1 agrees at 7 bases. With V trimmed by 10 bases and J by 3 bases, 2 bases remained unmatched. Per germline, CDR1 LNHDA and CDR2 SQIVND (reference sequence). The CDR3 loop spans 11 amino acids.

This clone was counted once. This sequence joins TRBV11-2 and TRBJ2-3; D unclear. Per germline, CDR1 SGHAT and CDR2 FQNNGV. The CDR3 contains 12 residues. V shed 3 bases and J shed 4 bases, with 5 bases lying between them. The chain's CDR3 is CASSFAADTQYF. The DNA for the CDR3 is TGTGCCAGCAGCTTCGCAGCAGATACGCAGTATTTT. Together with reference TRBV11-2 and TRBJ2-3, the CDR3 gives the full variable domain: EAGVAQSPRYKIIEKRQSVAFWCNPISGHATLYWYQQILGQGPKLLIQFQNNGVVDDSQLPKDRFSAERLKGVDSTLKIQPAKLEDSAVYLCASSFAADTQYFGPGTRLTVL.

This clone was observed once. V usage is TRBV5-4 and J usage is TRBJ2-2, with 7 bases that match TRBD2. V gave up 3 bases and J gave up 8 bases; unmatched junction bases: 13. The CDR3 sequence is 16 residues long. CDR1 is SGHNT, CDR2 YYREEE, per germline (reference sequence). The CDR3 loop is CASSSVGGAGVGELFF. Written as DNA, the CDR3 is TGTGCCAGCAGCTCTGTCGGAGGTGCGGGGGTAGGGGAGCTGTTTTTT.

The J gene is TRBJ2-3, the V gene TRBV2, with 12 bases fitting TRBD2. Per the germline V gene, CDR1 is SNHLY and CDR2 is FYNNEI. Trimming cost V 2 bases and J 2 bases; bases outside gene matches: 5. The CDR3 runs to 17 residues. CDR3 sequence (DNA): TGTGCCAGCAGTGAAAGGGGACTAGCGGGTGTCACAGATACGCAGTATTTT. Translating gives CASSERGLAGVTDTQYF.

The gene calls are TRBV25-1 and TRBJ2-7; D uncertain. This CDR3 contains 14 residues. Trimming stripped 2 bases from V and 5 bases from J, with 13 bases between. The V gene's germline CDR1 is MGHDK and CDR2 SYGVNS. CDR3 residues: CASSEELSVHEQYF. The CDR3 DNA is TGTGCCAGCAGTGAAGAGTTGTCGGTACACGAGCAGTACTTC.

This clone was observed a single time. The rearrangement links TRBV4-1 to TRBJ2-1, with 9 nucleotides matching TRBD2. CDR1 and CDR2 (germline): MGHRA, YSYEKL. This CDR3 is 17 amino acids long. The V gene end was trimmed by 0 bases and the J gene end by 4 bases; junction bases not matched to a gene: 7. CDR3 DNA: TGCGCCAGCAGCCAAGACCCTAGCGGGGCACCATACAATGAGCAGTTCTTC. It encodes CASSQDPSGAPYNEQFF.

The J gene is TRBJ2-1, the V gene TRBV7-2; 7 bases align to TRBD1. This CDR3 has 15 residues. V gave up 3 bases and J gave up 7 bases; unmatched junction bases: 9. Germline V gives CDR1 SGHTA, CDR2 FQGNSA. Here the CDR3 DNA reads TGTGCCAGCAGCTTTGAGAGGGGGCGGTGGAATGAGCAGTTCTTC. This encodes CASSFERGRWNEQFF.

The chain recombines TRBV19 with TRBJ2-2; D perhaps matches TRBD1 (6 bases). Between the trimmed V and J ends, which lost 3 bases and 4 bases, there was a span of 12 bases. Per germline, CDR1 LNHDA and CDR2 SQIVND (reference sequence). CDR3 size: 15 residues. The CDR3 sequence is CASSIDRYPTGELFF. The CDR3, as DNA: TGTGCCAGTAGTATCGACAGGTATCCCACCGGGGAGCTGTTTTTT. The complete variable domain, with remaining parts taken from reference TRBV19 and TRBJ2-2, reads DGGITQSPKYLFRKEGQNVTLSCEQNLNHDAMYWYRQDPGQGLRLIYYSQIVNDFQKGDIAEGYSVSREKKESFPLTVTSAQKNPTAFYLCASSIDRYPTGELFFGEGSRLTVL.